Below, 8 T cell receptor beta chains from the same sample are listed, as sequenced in a study of blood T cell repertoires in COVID-19. Sequenced by immunoSEQ multiplex PCR; TCRdb stores in-frame clones only, minus some. Here the sample spans 150,000 to 200,000 clones, around 90% being singletons. Specimen: peripheral blood. Source of these receptors: a human donor in a cohort sampled during active COVID-19.

The rearrangement uses TRBV5-1 and TRBJ2-3; TRBD2 agrees at 16 bases. Germline V gene lookup returns CDR1 SGHRS and CDR2 YFSETQ. The CDR3 has 21 amino acids. V gave up 4 bases and J gave up 0 bases; unmatched junction bases: 14. CDR3 in amino acids: CASSPTGLAGGSKSSTDTQYF. In DNA form, the CDR3 reads TGCGCCAGCAGCCCAACGGGACTAGCGGGAGGGTCCAAGTCTAGCACAGATACGCAGTATTTT.

The chain couples TRBV27 to TRBJ2-5, with 10 bases matching TRBD2. The CDR3 extends over 13 amino acids. CDR1 and CDR2 (germline): MNHEY, SMNVEV (reference sequence). With V trimmed by 8 bases and J by 2 bases, 2 bases remained unmatched. CDR3 in amino acids: CASQREGQETQYF. For the CDR3, the DNA is TGTGCCAGCCAGCGGGAGGGTCAAGAGACCCAGTACTTC.

The V call is TRBV5-4, the J call TRBJ1-4; 8 positions agree with TRBD1. The CDR3 covers 14 residues. Germline assignment: CDR1 SGHNT and CDR2 YYREEE (reference sequence). V was pared by 0 bases and J by 6 bases, with 1 base of the junction left unmatched. The CDR3 spells CASSLETGDEKLFF. CDR3 nucleotide sequence: TGTGCCAGCAGCTTGGAGACAGGGGATGAAAAACTGTTTTTT.

The chain joins TRBV6-5 to TRBJ1-2; tentatively, D is TRBD1 (5 bases). CDR3 size: 14 residues. Germline V gives CDR1 MNHEY, CDR2 SVGAGI. The V end lost 11 bases, the J end lost 0 bases, and 16 bases lay between the germline ends. CDR3 sequence reads: CASIRAASNYGYTF. The CDR3, as DNA: TGTGCCTCCATCAGGGCAGCCTCTAACTATGGCTACACCTTC.

In this sample, this clone turned up once. The rearrangement uses TRBV6-4 and TRBJ1-2; 8 nucleotides align to TRBD1. Germline V lookup: CDR1 MRHNA, CDR2 SNTAGT. V dropped 2 bases and J dropped 8; count of bases not matched to a gene: 28. The CDR3 extends over 21 amino acids. The CDR3 is CASSDPGDRLELWRLNTGYTF. CDR3 nucleotides: TGTGCCAGCAGTGACCCCGGGGACAGGCTAGAACTATGGCGGCTCAACACAGGCTACACCTTC.

The chain uses TRBV7-8 and TRBJ1-6, with 9 bases fitting TRBD1. This CDR3 region has 16 residues. Trimming at V came to 5 bases and at J to 9 bases, leaving 11 bases not matched to a gene. CDR1 and CDR2 from the germline V gene are SGHVS and FQNEAQ. In DNA, the CDR3 is TGTGCCAGCAGCCCATCACAGGGGGCAAGTGTTTCACCCCTCCACTTT. This gives the protein CASSPSQGASVSPLHF.

This chain connects TRBV5-1 to TRBJ2-1, with 9 bases identical to TRBD2. This CDR3 comprises 16 residues. J lost 5 bases, V lost 3 bases, and 9 bases had no gene match. Germline V gene sequence: CDR1 SGHRS, CDR2 YFSETQ. The CDR3 reads CASSSGWREGNNEQFF. The CDR3 coding sequence is TGCGCCAGCAGCTCAGGGTGGCGGGAGGGCAACAATGAGCAGTTCTTC.

CDR3 loop: CASSLAGTYSTDTQYF. The CDR3, as DNA: TGTGCCAGCAGTTTGGCCGGGACATATAGCACAGATACGCAGTATTTT. The V and J genes are TRBV28 and TRBJ2-3, with a tentative D call TRBD1 (6 bases). CDR1 and CDR2 from the germline V gene are MDHEN and SYDVKM. Trimming shortened V by 3 bases and J by 0 bases, and 13 bases separated the two germline ends. The CDR3 spans 16 residues.